This TCR beta chain was sequenced during a study of T cells in localized non-small cell lung cancer (dated by TCRdb to 2020 to 2021). Study-level background: The study analyzed T cell repertoires of about 230 early-stage NSCLC patients, comparing tumors and uninvolved tumor-adjacent lungs. The cohort was made up of approximately 250 treatment-naive NSCLC patients whose localized lung tumors had been resected. NSCLC patients had a mean age of approximately 66 years, and fewer than 150 were male and over 85 female.

At diagnosis, peripheral blood, uninvolved tumor-adjacent lung and tumor were collected and were preserved as a mix of fresh-frozen and FFPE material. For TCR repertoire profiling, the blood samples were analyzed as peripheral blood mononuclear cells. TCR beta CDR3 regions were sequenced from DNA using the immunoSEQ Assay. The original methods were these. T cell density was computed as TCR beta template counts normalized to usable DNA estimated by amplifying housekeeping genes. Using the preseqR package, richness was estimated by extrapolating to 120,000 templates for tissue samples and 400,000 templates for PBMC samples. Clonality was taken to be one minus Pielou's evenness. To identify tissue-enriched TCRs, differential abundance testing was run on productive amino-acid clonotypes with a minimum total count of 5 and an alpha of 0.1. Repertoire overlap between compartments was quantified with the Jaccard Index and Morisita Overlap Index. TCR beta CDR3s were clustered by GLIPH together with public tetramer-defined viral CDR3s, and at least three viral sequences plus V-gene enrichment were required for viral motifs. Not all clones reach the TCRdb copy of this immuneACCESS table, which keeps in-frame sequences only. Checked studies attribute under half of the gap to unresolved V genes and leave the rest unexplained. V and J calls and clone size are given by that table; D and trimming were obtained from the DNA. This sample has tens of thousands of clones in its table, and approximately 82% of those were observed once. 15% to 20% of the sample is taken by the ten largest.

There are 13 amino acids in the CDR3, from cysteine to phenylalanine inclusive. Of all the DNA, just the CDR3 is kept, 39 bases in frame from base 1. V and J lose 6 bases and 1 base, and a span of 9 bases separates them. CDR1 and CDR2, looked up from the germline V gene (reference sequence), are MNHNY and SVGAGI. This clone was detected a few times. Its antigen specificity is not known. The record has no base qualities; no much larger clone is one base away. Other DNA sequences in the sample encode the same CDR3. The study at large found these results: Higher T cell density in blood was associated with longer overall survival, whereas higher clonality in adjacent lung was associated with shorter survival. Uninvolved tumor-adjacent lung showed the highest T cell clonality, higher than tumor, which suggests more focused antigenic responses in the adjacent lung. Of the top 100 tumor clones, a median of approximately 60 were detected in paired uninvolved adjacent lung; about 28 were also among that lung's top 100. Because multi-region tumor sequencing was not performed, intratumor heterogeneity could not be ruled out. Because of the exploratory design, TCR variables were selected using unadjusted p-values without false-discovery rate correction.

This TCR was sampled from a female donor older than 55 with stage II squamous cell lung carcinoma. The sequence links TRBV6-6 to TRBJ1-1, and possibly TRBD1, on 5 matching bases. The sequencing here drew on peripheral blood, taken before any cancer treatment. The encoded CDR3 is CASRLTGNTEAFF. Read as DNA, the sequence is TGTGCCAGCAGGCTTACAGGGAACACTGAAGCTTTCTTT.